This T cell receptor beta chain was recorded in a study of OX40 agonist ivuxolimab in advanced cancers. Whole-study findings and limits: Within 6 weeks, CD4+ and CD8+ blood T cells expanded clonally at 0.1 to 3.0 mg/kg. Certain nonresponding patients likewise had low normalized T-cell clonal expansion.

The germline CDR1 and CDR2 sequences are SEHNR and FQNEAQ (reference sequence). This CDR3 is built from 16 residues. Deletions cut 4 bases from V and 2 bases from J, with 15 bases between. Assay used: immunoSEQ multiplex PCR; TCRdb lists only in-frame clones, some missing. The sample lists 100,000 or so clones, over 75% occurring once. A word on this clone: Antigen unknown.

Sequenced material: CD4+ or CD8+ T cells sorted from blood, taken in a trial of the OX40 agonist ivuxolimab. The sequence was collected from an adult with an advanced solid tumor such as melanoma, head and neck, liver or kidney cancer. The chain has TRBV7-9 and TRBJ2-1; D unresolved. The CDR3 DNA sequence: TGTGCCAGCAGCTCCCGCGAAGGTGGGCCCTACAATGAGCAGTTCTTC. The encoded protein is CASSSREGGPYNEQFF.